The T cell receptor (beta chain) under discussion was sequenced for a study of human T cells and chemical hapten exposure. Study-level findings and limits: Versus controls, expanded TCRs had significantly more large CDR3 similarity clusters.

TCRdb fed the RACE reads into MiXCR, producing one record per CDR3 protein. The table lists some 180,000 distinct CDR3 sequences, about 22% of them singletons. This clonotype was observed at least ten times. The antigen remains undetermined. From germline, CDR1 is MDHEN and CDR2 SYDVKM. Between the trimmed V and J ends, which lost 6 bases and 2 bases, there was a span of 11 bases. The CDR3 runs 13 residues. Time point here: patch test 3, about 24 weeks after DPC sensitization. As for treatment: therapeutic diphenylcyclopropenone sensitization with weekly scalp DPC. Prior to each patch test being applied, blood was drawn.

This TCR derives from a woman between 40 and 55 years old with alopecia areata. Some clones in this sample may be carry-over from other donors' samples. V and J are TRBV28 and TRBJ2-7; perhaps D is TRBD1 or TRBD2 (6 bases each). Sequences were derived from whole blood, sampled in connection with sensitization to the hapten diphenylcyclopropenone (DPC). In DNA, the CDR3 is TGTGCCAGCAGGCCGGGGGCTACCTACGAGCAGTACTTC. Its translation: CASRPGATYEQYF. Supplemented by reference TRBV28 and TRBJ2-7, the full variable domain reads DVKVTQSSRYLVKRTGEKVFLECVQDMDHENMFWYRQDPGLGLRLIYFSYDVKMKEKGDIPEGYSVSREKKERFSLILESASTNQTSMYLCASRPGATYEQYFGPGTRLTVT.